One T cell receptor beta chain is described in this entry. This specimen comes from a study of control samples from healthy donors and cancer patients. TCRdb's table, derived via immunoSEQ multiplex PCR, lists solely in-frame clones and lacks some. The sample shows some 130,000 clones, 75% to 95% of them seen only once. V shed 5 bases and J shed 0 bases, with 4 bases lying between them. The length of the CDR3 is 11 residues. CDR1 is GTSNPN and CDR2 is SVGIG in the germline V gene (reference sequence). Source material: blood. J is TRBJ1-1 and V is TRBV30; D is uncertain. This receptor was obtained from a middle-aged man in good health. CDR3 DNA: TGTGCCTGGGGGGTGAACACTGAAGCTTTCTTT. Translating it yields CAWGVNTEAFF.